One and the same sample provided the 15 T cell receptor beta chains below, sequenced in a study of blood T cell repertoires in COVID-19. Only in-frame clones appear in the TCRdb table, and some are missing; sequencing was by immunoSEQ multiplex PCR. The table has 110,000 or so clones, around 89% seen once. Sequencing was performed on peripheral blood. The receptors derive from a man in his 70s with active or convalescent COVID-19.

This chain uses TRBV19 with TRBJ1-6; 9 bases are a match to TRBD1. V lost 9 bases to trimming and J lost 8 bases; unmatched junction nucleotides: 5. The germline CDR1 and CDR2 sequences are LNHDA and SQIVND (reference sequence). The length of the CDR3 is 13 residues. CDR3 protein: CASSRTGDSPLHF. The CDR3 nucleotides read TGTGCCAGCAGCCGGACAGGGGATTCACCCCTCCACTTT.

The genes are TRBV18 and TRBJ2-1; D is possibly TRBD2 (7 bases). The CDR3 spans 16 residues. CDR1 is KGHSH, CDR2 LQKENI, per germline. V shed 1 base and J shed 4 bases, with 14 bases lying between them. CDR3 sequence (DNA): TGTGCCAGCTCACCACGGCTACAGGGAGGGTACAATGAGCAGTTCTTC. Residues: CASSPRLQGGYNEQFF.

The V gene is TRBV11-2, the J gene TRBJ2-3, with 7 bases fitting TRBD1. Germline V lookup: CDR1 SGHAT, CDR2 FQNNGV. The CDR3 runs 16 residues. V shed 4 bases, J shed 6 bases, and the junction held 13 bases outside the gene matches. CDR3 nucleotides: TGTGCCAGCAGCTCCCCGGCGACAGGGTTTCGCGATACGCAGTATTTT. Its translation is CASSSPATGFRDTQYF.

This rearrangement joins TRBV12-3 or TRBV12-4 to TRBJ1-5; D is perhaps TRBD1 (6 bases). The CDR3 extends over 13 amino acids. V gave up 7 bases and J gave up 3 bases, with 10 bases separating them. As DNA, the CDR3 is TGTGCCAGCATTGGACAGACCAATCAGCCCCAGCATTTT. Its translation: CASIGQTNQPQHF.

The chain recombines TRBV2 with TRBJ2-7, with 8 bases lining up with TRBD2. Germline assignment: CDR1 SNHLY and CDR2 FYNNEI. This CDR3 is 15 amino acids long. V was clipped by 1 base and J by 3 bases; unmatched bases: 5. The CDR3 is CASSEGAGVVYEQYF. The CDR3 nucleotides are TGTGCCAGCAGTGAAGGAGCGGGAGTCGTCTACGAGCAGTACTTC.

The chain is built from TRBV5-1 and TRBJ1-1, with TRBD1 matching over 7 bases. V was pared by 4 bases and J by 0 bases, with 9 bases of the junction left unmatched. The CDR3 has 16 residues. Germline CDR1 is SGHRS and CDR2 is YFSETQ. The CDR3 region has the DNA TGCGCCAGCAGCCAAGGACAGGTTGAGATGAACACTGAAGCTTTCTTT. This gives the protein CASSQGQVEMNTEAFF.

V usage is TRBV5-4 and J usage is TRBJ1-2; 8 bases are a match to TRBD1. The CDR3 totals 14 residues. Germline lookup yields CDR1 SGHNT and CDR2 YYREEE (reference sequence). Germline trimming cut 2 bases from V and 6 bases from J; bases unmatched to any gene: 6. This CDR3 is CASSFDRGFDGYTF. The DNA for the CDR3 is TGTGCCAGCAGCTTCGACAGGGGATTCGATGGCTACACCTTC.

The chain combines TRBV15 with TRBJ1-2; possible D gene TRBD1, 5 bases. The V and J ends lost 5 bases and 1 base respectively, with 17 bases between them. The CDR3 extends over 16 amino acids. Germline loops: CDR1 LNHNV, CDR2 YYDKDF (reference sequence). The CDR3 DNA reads TGTGCCACCAGCGGATTTGGAGACAGACTTAACTATGGCTACACCTTC. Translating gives CATSGFGDRLNYGYTF.

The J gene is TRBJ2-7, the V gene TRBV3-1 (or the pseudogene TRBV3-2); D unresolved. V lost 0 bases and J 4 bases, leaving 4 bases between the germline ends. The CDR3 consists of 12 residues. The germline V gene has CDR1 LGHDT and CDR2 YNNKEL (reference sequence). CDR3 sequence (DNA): TGTGCCAGCAGCCAAGACCTATACGAGCAGTACTTC. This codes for CASSQDLYEQYF.

Here the CDR3 DNA reads TGCGCCAGCAGCGAGGGACAGAACTATGGCTACACCTTC. Translating gives CASSEGQNYGYTF. The chain employs TRBV5-1 and TRBJ1-2; 7 bases are shared with TRBD1. The CDR3 runs 13 residues. Germline trimming cut 4 bases from V and 2 bases from J; bases unmatched to any gene: 2. Germline CDR1 reads SGHRS; CDR2 reads YFSETQ.

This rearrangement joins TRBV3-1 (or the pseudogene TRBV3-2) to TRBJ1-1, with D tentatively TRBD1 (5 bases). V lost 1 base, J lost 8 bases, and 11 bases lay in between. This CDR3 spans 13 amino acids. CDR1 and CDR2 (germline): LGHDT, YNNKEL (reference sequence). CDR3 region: CASSQVRRGEAFF. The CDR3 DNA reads TGTGCCAGCAGCCAAGTGAGGCGGGGGGAAGCTTTCTTT.

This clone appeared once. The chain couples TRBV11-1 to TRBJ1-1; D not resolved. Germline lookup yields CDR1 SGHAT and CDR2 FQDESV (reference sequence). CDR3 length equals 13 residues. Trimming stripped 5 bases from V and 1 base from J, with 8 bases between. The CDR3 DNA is TGTGCCAGCAGCCGGGTCAAGAACACTGAAGCTTTCTTT. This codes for CASSRVKNTEAFF.

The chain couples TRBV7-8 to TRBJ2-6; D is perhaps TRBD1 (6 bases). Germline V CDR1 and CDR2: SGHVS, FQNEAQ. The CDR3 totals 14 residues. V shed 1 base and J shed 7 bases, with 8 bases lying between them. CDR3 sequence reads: CASSLVGAANVLTF. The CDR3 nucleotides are TGTGCCAGCAGCTTAGTGGGGGCCGCCAACGTCCTGACTTTC.

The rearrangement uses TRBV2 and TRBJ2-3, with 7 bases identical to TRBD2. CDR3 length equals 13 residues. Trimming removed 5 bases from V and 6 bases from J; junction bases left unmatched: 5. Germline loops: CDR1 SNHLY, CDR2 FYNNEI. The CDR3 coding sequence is TGTGCCAGCAGTCCTAGCGGTGCCGATACGCAGTATTTT. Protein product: CASSPSGADTQYF.

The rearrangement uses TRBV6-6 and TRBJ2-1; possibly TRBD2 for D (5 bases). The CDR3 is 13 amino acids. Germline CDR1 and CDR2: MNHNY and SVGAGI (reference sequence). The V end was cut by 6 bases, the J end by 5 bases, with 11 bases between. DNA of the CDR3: TGTGCCAGCAGCAGCCGGGGTAACAATGAGCAGTTCTTC. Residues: CASSSRGNNEQFF.